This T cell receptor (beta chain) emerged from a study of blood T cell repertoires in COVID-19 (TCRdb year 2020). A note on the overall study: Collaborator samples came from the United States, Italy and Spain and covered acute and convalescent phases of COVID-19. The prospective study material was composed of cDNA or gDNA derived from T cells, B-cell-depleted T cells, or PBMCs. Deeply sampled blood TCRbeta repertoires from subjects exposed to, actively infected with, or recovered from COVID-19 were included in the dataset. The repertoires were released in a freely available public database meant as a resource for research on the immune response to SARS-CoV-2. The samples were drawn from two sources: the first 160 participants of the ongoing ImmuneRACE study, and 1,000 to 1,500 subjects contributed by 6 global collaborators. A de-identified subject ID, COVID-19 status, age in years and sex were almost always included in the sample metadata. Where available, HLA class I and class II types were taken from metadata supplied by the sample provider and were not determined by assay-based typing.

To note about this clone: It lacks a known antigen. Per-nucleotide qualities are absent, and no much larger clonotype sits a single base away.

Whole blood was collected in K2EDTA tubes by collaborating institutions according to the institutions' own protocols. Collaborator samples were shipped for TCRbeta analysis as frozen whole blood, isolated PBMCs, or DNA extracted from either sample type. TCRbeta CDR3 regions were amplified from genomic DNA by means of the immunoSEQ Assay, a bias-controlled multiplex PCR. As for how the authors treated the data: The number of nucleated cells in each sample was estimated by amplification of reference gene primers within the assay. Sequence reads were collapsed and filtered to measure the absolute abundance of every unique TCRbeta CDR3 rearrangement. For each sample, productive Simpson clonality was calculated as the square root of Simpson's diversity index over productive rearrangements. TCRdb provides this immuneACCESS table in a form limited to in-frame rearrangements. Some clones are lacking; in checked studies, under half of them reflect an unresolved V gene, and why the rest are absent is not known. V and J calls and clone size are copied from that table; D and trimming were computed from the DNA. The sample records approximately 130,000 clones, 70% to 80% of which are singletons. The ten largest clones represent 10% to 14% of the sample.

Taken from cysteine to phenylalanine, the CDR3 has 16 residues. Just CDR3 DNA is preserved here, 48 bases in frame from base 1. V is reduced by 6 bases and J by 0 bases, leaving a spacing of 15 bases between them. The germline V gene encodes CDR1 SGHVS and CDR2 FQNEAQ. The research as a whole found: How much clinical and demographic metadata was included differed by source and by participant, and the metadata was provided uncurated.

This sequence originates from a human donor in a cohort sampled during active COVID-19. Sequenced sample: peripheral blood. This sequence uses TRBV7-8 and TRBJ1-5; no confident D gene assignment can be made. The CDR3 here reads CASSAGGGASNQPQHF. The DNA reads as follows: TGTGCCAGCAGTGCGGGCGGAGGCGCTAGCAATCAGCCCCAGCATTTT.